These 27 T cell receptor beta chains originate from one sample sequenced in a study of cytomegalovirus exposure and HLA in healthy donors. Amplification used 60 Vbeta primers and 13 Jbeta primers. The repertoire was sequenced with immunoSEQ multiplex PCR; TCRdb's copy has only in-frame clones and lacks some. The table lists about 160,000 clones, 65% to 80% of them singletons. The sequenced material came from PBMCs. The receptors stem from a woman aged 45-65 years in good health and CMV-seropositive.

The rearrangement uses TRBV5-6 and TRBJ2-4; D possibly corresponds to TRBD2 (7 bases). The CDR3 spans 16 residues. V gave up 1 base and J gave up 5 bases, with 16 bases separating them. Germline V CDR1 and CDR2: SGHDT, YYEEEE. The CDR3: CASSLRPGGAENIQYF. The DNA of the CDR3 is TGTGCCAGCAGCTTGCGCCCTGGGGGGGCGGAAAACATTCAGTACTTC. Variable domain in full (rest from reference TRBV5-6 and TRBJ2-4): DAGVTQSPTHLIKTRGQQVTLRCSPKSGHDTVSWYQQALGQGPQFIFQYYEEEERQRGNFPDRFSGHQFPNYSSELNVNALLLGDSALYLCASSLRPGGAENIQYFGAGTRLSVL.

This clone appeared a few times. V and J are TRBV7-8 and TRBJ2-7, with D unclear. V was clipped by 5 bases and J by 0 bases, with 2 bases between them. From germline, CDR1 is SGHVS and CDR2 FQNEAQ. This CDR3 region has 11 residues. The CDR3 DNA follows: TGTGCCAGCAGCCACTCCTACGAGCAGTACTTC. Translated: CASSHSYEQYF.

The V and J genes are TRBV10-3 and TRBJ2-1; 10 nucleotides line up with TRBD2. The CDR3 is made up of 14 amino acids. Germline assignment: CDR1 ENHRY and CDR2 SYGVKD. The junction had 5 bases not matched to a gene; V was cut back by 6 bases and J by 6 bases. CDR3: CAISLAGETNEQFF. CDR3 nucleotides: TGTGCCATCAGCCTAGCGGGGGAGACCAATGAGCAGTTCTTC.

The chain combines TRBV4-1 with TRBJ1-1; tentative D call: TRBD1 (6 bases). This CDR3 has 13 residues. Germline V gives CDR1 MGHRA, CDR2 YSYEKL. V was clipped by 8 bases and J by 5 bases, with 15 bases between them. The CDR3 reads CASAKGVVTEAFF. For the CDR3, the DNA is TGCGCCAGCGCCAAGGGGGTGGTGACTGAAGCTTTCTTT.

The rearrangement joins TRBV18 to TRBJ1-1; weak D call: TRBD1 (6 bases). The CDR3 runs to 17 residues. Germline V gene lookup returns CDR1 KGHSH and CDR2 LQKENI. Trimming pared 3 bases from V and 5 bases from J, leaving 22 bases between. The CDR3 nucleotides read TGTGCCAGCTCACCCTTTACAGGGCCCTCTGACGGGACTGAAGCTTTCTTT. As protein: CASSPFTGPSDGTEAFF.

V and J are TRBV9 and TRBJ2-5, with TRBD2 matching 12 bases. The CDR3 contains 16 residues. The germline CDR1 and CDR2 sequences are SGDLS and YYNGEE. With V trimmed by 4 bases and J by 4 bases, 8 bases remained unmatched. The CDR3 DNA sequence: TGTGCCAGCAGCCCTCTCTCTAGCGGGAGGGGAGAGACCCAGTACTTC. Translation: CASSPLSSGRGETQYF.

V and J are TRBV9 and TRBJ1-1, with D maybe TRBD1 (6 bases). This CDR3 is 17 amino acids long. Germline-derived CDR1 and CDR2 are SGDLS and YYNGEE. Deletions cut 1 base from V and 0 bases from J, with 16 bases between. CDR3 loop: CASSVTAGTMVNTEAFF. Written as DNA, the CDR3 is TGTGCCAGCAGCGTAACCGCCGGGACAATGGTGAACACTGAAGCTTTCTTT.

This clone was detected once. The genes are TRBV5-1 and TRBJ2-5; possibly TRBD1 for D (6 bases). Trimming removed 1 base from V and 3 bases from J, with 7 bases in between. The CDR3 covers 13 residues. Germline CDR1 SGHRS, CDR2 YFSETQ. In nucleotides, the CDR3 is TGCGCCAGCAGCTTGTGGACAGAAGAGACCCAGTACTTC. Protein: CASSLWTEETQYF.

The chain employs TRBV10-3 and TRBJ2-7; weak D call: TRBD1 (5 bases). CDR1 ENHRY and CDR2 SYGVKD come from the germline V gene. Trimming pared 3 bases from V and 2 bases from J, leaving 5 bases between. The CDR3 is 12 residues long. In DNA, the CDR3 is TGTGCCATCAGTGAACAGGCCTACGAGCAGTACTTC. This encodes CAISEQAYEQYF.

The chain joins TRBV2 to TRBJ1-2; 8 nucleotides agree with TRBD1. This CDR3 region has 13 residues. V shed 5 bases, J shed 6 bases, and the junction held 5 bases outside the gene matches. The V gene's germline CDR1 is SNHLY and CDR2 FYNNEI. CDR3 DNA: TGTGCCAGCAGTATGACAGGGGAGGATGGCTACACCTTC. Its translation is CASSMTGEDGYTF.

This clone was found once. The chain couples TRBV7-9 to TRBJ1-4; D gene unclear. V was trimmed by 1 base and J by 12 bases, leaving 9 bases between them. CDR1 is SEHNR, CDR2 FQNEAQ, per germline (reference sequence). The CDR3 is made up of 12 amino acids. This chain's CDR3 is CASSLGEMQLFF. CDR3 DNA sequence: TGTGCCAGCAGCTTAGGAGAGATGCAACTGTTTTTT.

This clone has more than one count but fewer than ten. The CDR3 DNA follows: TGTGCCAGCAGCTTGGAGACAGGGACTAATGAAAAACTGTTTTTT. Translated, it gives CASSLETGTNEKLFF. The genes are TRBV5-8 and TRBJ1-4; TRBD1 matches at 7 bases. With 0 bases clipped from V and 2 bases from J, the junction kept 1 base outside the gene matches. Germline V gene lookup returns CDR1 SGHTS and CDR2 YDEGEE. The CDR3 is 15 residues long.

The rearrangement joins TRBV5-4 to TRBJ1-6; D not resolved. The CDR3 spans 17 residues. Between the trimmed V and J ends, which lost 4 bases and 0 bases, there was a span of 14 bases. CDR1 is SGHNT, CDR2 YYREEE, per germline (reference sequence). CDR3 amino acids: CASSQEAQSSYNSPLHF. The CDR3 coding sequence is TGTGCCAGCAGCCAAGAGGCCCAGAGCTCCTATAATTCACCCCTCCACTTT.

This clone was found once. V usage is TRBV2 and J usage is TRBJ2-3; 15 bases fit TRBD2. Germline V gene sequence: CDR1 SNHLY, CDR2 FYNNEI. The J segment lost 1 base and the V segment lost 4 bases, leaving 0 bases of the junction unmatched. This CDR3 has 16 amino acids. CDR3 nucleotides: TGTGCCAGCAGTGGGACTAGCGGGGGGGGCACAGATACGCAGTATTTT. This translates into CASSGTSGGGTDTQYF. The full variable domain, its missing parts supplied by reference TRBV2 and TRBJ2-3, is EPEVTQTPSHQVTQMGQEVILRCVPISNHLYFYWYRQILGQKVEFLVSFYNNEISEKSEIFDDQFSVERPDGSNFTLKIRSTKLEDSAMYFCASSGTSGGGTDTQYFGPGTRLTVL.

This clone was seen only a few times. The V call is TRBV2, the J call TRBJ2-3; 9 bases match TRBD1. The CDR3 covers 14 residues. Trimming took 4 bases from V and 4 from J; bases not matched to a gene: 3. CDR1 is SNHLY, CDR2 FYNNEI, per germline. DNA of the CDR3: TGTGCCAGCAGTGGGGACAGGGCCCCAGATACGCAGTATTTT. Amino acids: CASSGDRAPDTQYF.

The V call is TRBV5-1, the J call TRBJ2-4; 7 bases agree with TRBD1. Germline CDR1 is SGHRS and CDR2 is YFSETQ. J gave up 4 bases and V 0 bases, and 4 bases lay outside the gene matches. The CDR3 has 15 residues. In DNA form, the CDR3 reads TGCGCCAGCAGCTTGGTGGGGACAGTTAAAAACATTCAGTACTTC. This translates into CASSLVGTVKNIQYF.

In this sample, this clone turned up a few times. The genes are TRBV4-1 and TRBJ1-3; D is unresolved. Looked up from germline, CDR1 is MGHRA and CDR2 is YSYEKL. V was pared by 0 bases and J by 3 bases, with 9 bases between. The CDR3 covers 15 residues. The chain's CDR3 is CASSQDRGLGNTIYF. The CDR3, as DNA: TGCGCCAGCAGCCAAGATCGAGGTCTTGGAAACACCATATATTTT.

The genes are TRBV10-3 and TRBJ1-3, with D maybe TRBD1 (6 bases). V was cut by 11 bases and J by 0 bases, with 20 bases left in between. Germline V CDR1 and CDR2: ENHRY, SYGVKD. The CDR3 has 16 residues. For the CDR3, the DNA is TGTGCCTCATCCCGGGACATTGTTGGCTCTGGAAACACCATATATTTT. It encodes CASSRDIVGSGNTIYF.

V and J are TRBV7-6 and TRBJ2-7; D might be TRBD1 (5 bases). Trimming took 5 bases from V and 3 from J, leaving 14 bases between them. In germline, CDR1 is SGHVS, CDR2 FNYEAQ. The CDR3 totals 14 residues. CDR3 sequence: CASSLSTGNYEQYF. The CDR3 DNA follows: TGTGCCAGCAGCCTTAGTACAGGAAACTACGAGCAGTACTTC.

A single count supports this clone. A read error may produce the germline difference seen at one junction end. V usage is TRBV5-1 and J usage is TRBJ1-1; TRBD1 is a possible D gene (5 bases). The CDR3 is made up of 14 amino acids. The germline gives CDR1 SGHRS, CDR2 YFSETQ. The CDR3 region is CASSLAGVNAEAFF. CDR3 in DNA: TGCGCCAGCAGCTTGGCGGGGGTGAACGCTGAAGCTTTCTTT.

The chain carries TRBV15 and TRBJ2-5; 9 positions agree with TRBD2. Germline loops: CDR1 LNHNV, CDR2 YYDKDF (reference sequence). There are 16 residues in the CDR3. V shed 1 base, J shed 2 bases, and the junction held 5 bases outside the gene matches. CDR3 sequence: CATSRALAGLQETQYF. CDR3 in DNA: TGTGCCACCAGCAGAGCCCTAGCGGGGCTACAAGAGACCCAGTACTTC.

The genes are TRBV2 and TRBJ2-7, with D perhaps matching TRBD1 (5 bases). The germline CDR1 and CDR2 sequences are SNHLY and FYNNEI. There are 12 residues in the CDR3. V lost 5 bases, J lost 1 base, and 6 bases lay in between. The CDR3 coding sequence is TGTGCCAGCAGTACAGGTTCCTACGAGCAGTACTTC. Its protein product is CASSTGSYEQYF.

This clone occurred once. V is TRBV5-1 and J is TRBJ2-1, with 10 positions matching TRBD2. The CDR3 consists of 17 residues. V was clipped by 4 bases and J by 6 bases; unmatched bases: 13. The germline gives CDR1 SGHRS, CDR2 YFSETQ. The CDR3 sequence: CASSRGLAGGPPNEQFF. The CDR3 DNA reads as TGCGCCAGCAGCCGAGGTTTAGCGGGGGGACCCCCCAATGAGCAGTTCTTC.

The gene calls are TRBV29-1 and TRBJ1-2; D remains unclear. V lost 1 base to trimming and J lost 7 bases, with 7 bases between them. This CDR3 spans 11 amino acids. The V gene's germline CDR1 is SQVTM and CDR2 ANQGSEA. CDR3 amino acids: CSVEAGGGYTF. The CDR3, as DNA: TGCAGCGTTGAAGCGGGTGGTGGCTACACCTTC.

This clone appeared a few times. The CDR3 region is CASSPRPEANYGYTF. The DNA of the CDR3 is TGTGCCAGCTCACCACGGCCAGAAGCTAACTATGGCTACACCTTC. The chain has TRBV18 and TRBJ1-2, with D unresolved. This CDR3 has 15 amino acids. In germline, CDR1 is KGHSH, CDR2 LQKENI. Deletions cut 1 base from V and 0 bases from J, with 9 bases between.

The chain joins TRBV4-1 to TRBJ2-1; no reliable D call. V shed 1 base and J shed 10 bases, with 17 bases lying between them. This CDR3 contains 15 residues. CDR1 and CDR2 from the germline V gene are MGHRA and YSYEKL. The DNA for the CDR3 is TGCGCCAGCAGCCAAGTAGGAGACTTCGACCGCGAGCAGTTCTTC. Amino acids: CASSQVGDFDREQFF.

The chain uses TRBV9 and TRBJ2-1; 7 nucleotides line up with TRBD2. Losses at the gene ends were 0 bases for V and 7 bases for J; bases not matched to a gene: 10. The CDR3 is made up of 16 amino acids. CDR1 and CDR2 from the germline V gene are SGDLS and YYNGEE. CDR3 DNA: TGTGCCAGCAGCGTAGCTCAGGGTGGGGGGGGGAATGAGCAGTTCTTC. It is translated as CASSVAQGGGGNEQFF.